What follows are 5 T cell receptor beta chains derived from one specimen sequenced in a study of identical twins. TCRdb itself ran the 5' RACE reads through MiXCR, one entry per CDR3 protein. The sample lists roughly 250,000 distinct CDR3 sequences; roughly an eighth were seen once. Material: memory (CD45RO+) T cells sorted from blood. The receptors shown here come from a woman younger than 30 in good health.

The chain joins TRBV29-1 to TRBJ2-1, with a possible D match to TRBD2 (5 bases). CDR3 size: 14 residues. V lost 1 base and J 0 bases, leaving 7 bases between the germline ends. Germline CDR1 and CDR2: SQVTM and ANQGSEA. CDR3 amino acids: CSVEAGYSYNEQFF. DNA for the CDR3: TGCAGCGTTGAAGCGGGATACTCCTACAATGAGCAGTTCTTC.

The chain combines TRBV18 with TRBJ2-1, with D perhaps being TRBD1 or TRBD2 (5 bases each). The V end was cut by 8 bases, the J end by 5 bases, with 16 bases between. This CDR3 has 14 amino acids. CDR1 and CDR2 from the germline V gene are KGHSH and LQKENI. The CDR3 sequence: CASRPGLPNNEQFF. CDR3 in DNA: TGTGCCAGCCGGCCGGGGCTACCAAACAATGAGCAGTTCTTC. Drawing the rest from reference TRBV18 and TRBJ2-1, the complete variable domain is NAGVMQNPRHLVRRRGQEARLRCSPMKGHSHVYWYRQLPEEGLKFMVYLQKENIIDESGMPKERFSAEFPKEGPSILRIQQVVRGDSAAYFCASRPGLPNNEQFFGPGTRLTVL.

This clonotype has just a few counts. V is TRBV5-1 and J is TRBJ2-5; the D is unclear. Germline lookup yields CDR1 SGHRS and CDR2 YFSETQ. The CDR3 consists of 13 residues. V was shortened by 2 bases and J by 4 bases, with 9 bases between the two germline ends. CDR3 sequence reads: CASSFAWTETQYF. The DNA for the CDR3 is TGCGCCAGCAGCTTCGCGTGGACAGAGACCCAGTACTTC.

This clonotype was found many times. The rearrangement links TRBV27 to TRBJ2-5, with D unclear. CDR1 and CDR2 from the germline V gene are MNHEY and SMNVEV (reference sequence). V was trimmed by 6 bases and J by 4 bases, leaving 18 bases between them. The CDR3 length is 15 residues. The DNA for the CDR3 is TGTGCCAGCAGAACCCTGTTGGGGAATGGAGAGACCCAGTACTTC. It codes for CASRTLLGNGETQYF.

This sequence joins TRBV20-1 and TRBJ1-3; D is ambiguous. The CDR3 runs to 12 residues. V lost 3 bases, J lost 1 base, and 4 bases lay in between. Germline V gives CDR1 DFQATT, CDR2 SNEGSKA (reference sequence). CDR3 region: CSARESGNTIYF. The CDR3 region has the DNA TGCAGTGCTAGGGAGTCTGGAAACACCATATATTTT.